This TCR beta chain was sequenced during a study of blood T cells in healthy people across ages. Findings of the study overall: Diversity of TCR beta correlated strongly with naive T cell percentage.

Regarding this clonotype: Its antigen remains unidentified.

The use of a sample-barcoded 5' primer and a J-beta primer mix characterized a second PCR of 7 to 11 cycles. From the 5' RACE reads, TCRdb called clonotypes with MiXCR, one entry per CDR3 protein. The sample has about 1.5 million distinct CDR3 sequences, about 42% seen once; the top ten hold roughly 3.7%. This receptor was identified in a young woman in good health. The sequenced material came from blood.

The CDR3 loop reads CSVEDKGGTDTQYF. CDR3 coding DNA: TGCAGCGTTGAAGATAAGGGGGGCACAGATACGCAGTATTTT. The chain links TRBV29-1 to TRBJ2-3, with D perhaps TRBD1 (6 bases). The germline V gene has CDR1 SQVTM and CDR2 ANQGSEA. With 0 bases removed from V and 1 base from J, the gap between germline ends came to 8 bases. This CDR3 has 14 amino acids.